This T cell receptor beta chain was captured by sequencing in a study of radiotherapy plus CTLA-4 blockade in lung cancer. Findings and limits, study-wide: The best prediction of response reportedly came from early blood T cell clone dynamics, with interferon-beta.

The ends were cut back, 1 base at V and 6 bases at J, with 12 bases in the middle. This CDR3 contains 14 residues. Per the germline V gene, CDR1 is LNHNV and CDR2 is YYDKDF (reference sequence). Details on this clone: Its specificity is unknown.

Assay used: immunoSEQ multiplex PCR; TCRdb lists only in-frame clones, some missing. Here the sample spans 77,000 or so clones, approximately 73% being singletons. The V gene is TRBV15, the J gene TRBJ1-1; D is unclear. The sequenced sample was peripheral blood, obtained from a patient treated with radiotherapy plus ipilimumab. This TCR was sampled from a human donor with non-small cell lung cancer whose response to radiotherapy plus ipilimumab could not be evaluated. The CDR3 loop reads CATSRVRERSEAFF. The CDR3 DNA is TGTGCCACCAGCAGAGTTCGGGAGAGGTCTGAAGCTTTCTTT.